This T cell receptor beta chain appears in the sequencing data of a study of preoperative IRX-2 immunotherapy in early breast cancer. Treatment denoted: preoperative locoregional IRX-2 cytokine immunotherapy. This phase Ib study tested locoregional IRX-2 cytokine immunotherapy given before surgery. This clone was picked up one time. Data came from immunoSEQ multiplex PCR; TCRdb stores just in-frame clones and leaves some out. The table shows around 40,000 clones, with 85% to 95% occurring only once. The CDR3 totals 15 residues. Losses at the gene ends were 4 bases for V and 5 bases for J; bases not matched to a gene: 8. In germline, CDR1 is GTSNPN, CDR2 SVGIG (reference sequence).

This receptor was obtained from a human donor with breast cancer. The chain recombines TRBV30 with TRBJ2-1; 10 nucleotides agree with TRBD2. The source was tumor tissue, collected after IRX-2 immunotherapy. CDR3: CAWTRLAGGHNEQFF. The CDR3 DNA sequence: TGTGCCTGGACCCGACTAGCGGGTGGGCACAATGAGCAGTTCTTC.